The 10 T cell receptor beta chains reported below all come from one sample, sequenced in a study of T cell responses to AZD1222 COVID-19 vaccine. Libraries were prepared by immunoSEQ multiplex PCR; TCRdb keeps only in-frame clonotypes and omits some of them. The data show about 180,000 clones, with just over 85% seen just once and approximately 10% held by the top ten. The starting material was peripheral blood, obtained 28 days after the second AZD1222 dose. These receptors came from an adult who received the AZD1222 COVID-19 vaccine.

This sequence joins TRBV3-1 (or the pseudogene TRBV3-2) and TRBJ2-7, with D possibly being TRBD1 (6 bases). V lost 0 bases, J lost 2 bases, and 11 bases lay in between. Per the germline V gene, CDR1 is LGHDT and CDR2 is YNNKEL (reference sequence). CDR3 length equals 15 residues. CDR3 sequence (DNA): TGTGCCAGCAGCCAAGATCTGGGGGCCCCCTACGAGCAGTACTTC. Protein: CASSQDLGAPYEQYF.

Written as DNA, the CDR3 is TGTGCCAGTAGTACCCAAGGGACACTACATCAGCCCCAGCATTTT. Translation gives CASSTQGTLHQPQHF. This chain connects TRBV19 to TRBJ1-5, with D possibly TRBD1 on 6 matching bases. Trimming removed 4 bases from V and 5 bases from J, with 15 bases in between. CDR1 is LNHDA, CDR2 SQIVND, per germline (reference sequence). The CDR3 is 15 residues long.

The chain is built from TRBV19 and TRBJ1-2, with D maybe TRBD1 (5 bases). Trimming cost V 4 bases and J 2 bases, with 14 bases left between them. Germline CDR1 reads LNHDA; CDR2 reads SQIVND (reference sequence). The CDR3 is 15 amino acids. CDR3 bases: TGTGCCAGTAGTACCCCGGGACGGACAAACTATGGCTACACCTTC. It codes for CASSTPGRTNYGYTF.

The chain has TRBV15 and TRBJ2-1; possible D gene TRBD2, 5 bases. V lost 0 bases and J lost 7, with 13 bases in between. The CDR3 has 15 residues. Germline V CDR1 and CDR2: LNHNV, YYDKDF (reference sequence). The CDR3 protein is CATSRDRGWENEQFF. The CDR3 bases are TGTGCCACCAGCAGAGACCGGGGATGGGAGAATGAGCAGTTCTTC.

The chain recombines TRBV6-1 with TRBJ2-1; 8 nucleotides line up with TRBD1. The CDR3 runs to 18 residues. With 2 bases clipped from V and 0 bases from J, the junction kept 9 bases outside the gene matches. CDR1 is MNHNS, CDR2 SASEGT, per germline. DNA for the CDR3: TGTGCCAGCAGTGAATCCCCGGACAGGGCGGACTCCTACAATGAGCAGTTCTTC. Protein sequence: CASSESPDRADSYNEQFF.

This chain uses TRBV6-1 with TRBJ1-5, with TRBD1 identical over 7 bases. V shed 1 base and J 7 bases; nucleotides not matched to a gene: 4. CDR3 size: 14 residues. Germline V gene sequence: CDR1 MNHNS, CDR2 SASEGT. The DNA of the CDR3 is TGTGCCAGCAGTGAAGGGGGACAGAAACAGCCCCAGCATTTT. Its translation: CASSEGGQKQPQHF.

The V call is TRBV29-1, the J call TRBJ1-2; tentatively, D is TRBD1 (6 bases). V shed 0 bases and J shed 5 bases, with 16 bases lying between them. This CDR3 spans 15 amino acids. CDR1 SQVTM and CDR2 ANQGSEA come from the germline V gene. The CDR3 DNA reads as TGCAGCGTTGAAGAGAAAGGGGGTTTTGGGTATGGCTACACCTTC. Translating it yields CSVEEKGGFGYGYTF. The full variable domain, with the rest looked up from reference TRBV29-1 and TRBJ1-2, is SAVISQKPSRDICQRGTSLTIQCQVDSQVTMMFWYRQQPGQSLTLIATANQGSEATYESGFVIDKFPISRPNLTFSTLTVSNMSPEDSSIYLCSVEEKGGFGYGYTFGSGTRLTVV.

The chain employs TRBV29-1 and TRBJ2-2; D not resolved. Germline V gene sequence: CDR1 SQVTM, CDR2 ANQGSEA. The CDR3 contains 12 residues. Trimming took off 3 bases at V and 2 bases at J, with 4 bases between the two ends. The CDR3 reads CSVDGNTGELFF. The CDR3 nucleotides are TGCAGCGTTGACGGAAACACCGGGGAGCTGTTTTTT.

The chain employs TRBV28 and TRBJ2-7; TRBD1 agrees at 7 bases. CDR1 and CDR2 from the germline V gene are MDHEN and SYDVKM. This CDR3 comprises 16 residues. The junction had 16 bases not matched to a gene; V was cut back by 7 bases and J by 4 bases. CDR3 protein: CASTPLRTGTAYEQYF. The CDR3 coding sequence is TGTGCCAGCACCCCCCTCCGAACCGGGACAGCTTACGAGCAGTACTTC.

The chain combines TRBV29-1 with TRBJ2-7; possibly TRBD1 for D (5 bases). Trimming removed 5 bases from V and 2 bases from J, with 16 bases in between. This CDR3 comprises 14 residues. From germline, CDR1 is SQVTM and CDR2 ANQGSEA. The CDR3 reads CSVRGPTGTYEQYF. DNA for the CDR3: TGCAGCGTTCGAGGCCCTACAGGTACCTACGAGCAGTACTTC.